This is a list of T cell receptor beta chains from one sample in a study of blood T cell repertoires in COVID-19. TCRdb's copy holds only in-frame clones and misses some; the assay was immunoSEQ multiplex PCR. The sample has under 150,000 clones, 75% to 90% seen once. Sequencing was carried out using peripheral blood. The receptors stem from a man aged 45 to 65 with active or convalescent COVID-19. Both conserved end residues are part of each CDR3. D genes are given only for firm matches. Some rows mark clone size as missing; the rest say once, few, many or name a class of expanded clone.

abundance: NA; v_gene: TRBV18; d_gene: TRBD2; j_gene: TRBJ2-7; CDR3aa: CASSRRTSGSYEQYF; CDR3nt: TGTGCCAGCTCACGACGGACTAGCGGGAGCTACGAGCAGTACTTC
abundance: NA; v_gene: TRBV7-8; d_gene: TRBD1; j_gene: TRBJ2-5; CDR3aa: CASSSDRGQETQYF; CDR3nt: TGTGCCAGCAGCTCGGACAGGGGGCAAGAGACCCAGTACTTC
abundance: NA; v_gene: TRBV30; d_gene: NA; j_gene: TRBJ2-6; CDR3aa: CAWSVGGSGANVLTF; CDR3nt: TGTGCCTGGAGTGTAGGGGGCTCTGGGGCCAACGTCCTGACTTTC
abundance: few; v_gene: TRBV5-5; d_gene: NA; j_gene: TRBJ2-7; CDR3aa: CASSRTVTGDGYEQYF; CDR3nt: TGTGCCAGCAGCCGTACTGTAACGGGTGACGGCTACGAGCAGTACTTC
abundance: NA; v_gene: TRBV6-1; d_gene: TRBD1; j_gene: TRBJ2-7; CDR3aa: CASSVVAPGQGAYEQYF; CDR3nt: TGTGCCAGCAGTGTTGTCGCCCCCGGCCAGGGGGCCTACGAGCAGTACTTC
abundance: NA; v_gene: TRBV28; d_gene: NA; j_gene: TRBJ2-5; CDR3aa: CASSFLAGGLETQYF; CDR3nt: TGTGCCAGCAGTTTTCTGGCAGGGGGGTTAGAGACCCAGTACTTC
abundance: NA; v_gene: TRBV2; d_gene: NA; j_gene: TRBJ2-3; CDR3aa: CASSVTVTDTQYF; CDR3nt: TGTGCCAGCAGTGTGACTGTCACAGATACGCAGTATTTT
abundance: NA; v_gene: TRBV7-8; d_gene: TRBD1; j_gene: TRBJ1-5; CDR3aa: CASSPAVGQKNQPQHF; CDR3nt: TGTGCCAGCAGCCCAGCGGTGGGACAGAAAAATCAGCCCCAGCATTTT
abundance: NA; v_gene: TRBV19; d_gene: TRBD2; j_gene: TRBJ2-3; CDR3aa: CASSIRTSGTLDTQYF; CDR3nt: TGTGCCAGTAGTATCCGGACTAGCGGGACCCTCGATACGCAGTATTTT
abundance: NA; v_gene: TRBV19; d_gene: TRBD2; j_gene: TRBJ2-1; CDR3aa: CASSVSSGNSYNEQFF; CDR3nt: TGTGCCAGTAGTGTGTCTAGCGGAAATTCCTACAATGAGCAGTTCTTC
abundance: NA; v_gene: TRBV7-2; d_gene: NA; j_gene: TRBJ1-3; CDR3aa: CASSLVPGTGNTIYF; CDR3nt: TGTGCCAGCAGCTTAGTACCAGGGACTGGAAACACCATATATTTT
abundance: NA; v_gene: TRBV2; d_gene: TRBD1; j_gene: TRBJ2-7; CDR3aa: CASRVGTGTYEQYF; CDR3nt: TGTGCCAGCAGGGTCGGGACAGGGACCTACGAGCAGTACTTC
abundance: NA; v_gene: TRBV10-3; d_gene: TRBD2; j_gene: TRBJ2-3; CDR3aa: CATIHTSGGAGSTDTQYF; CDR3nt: TGTGCCACCATTCATACTAGCGGGGGGGCCGGGAGCACAGATACGCAGTATTTT
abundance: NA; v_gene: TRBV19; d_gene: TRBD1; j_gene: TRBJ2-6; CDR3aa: CASSETGAGANVLTF; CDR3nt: TGTGCCAGTAGTGAGACAGGGGCCGGGGCCAACGTCCTGACTTTC
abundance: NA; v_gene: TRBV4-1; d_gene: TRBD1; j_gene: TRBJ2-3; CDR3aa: CASTPRGTGLVDTQYF; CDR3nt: TGCGCCAGCACGCCTCGGGGGACAGGGTTAGTAGATACGCAGTATTTT
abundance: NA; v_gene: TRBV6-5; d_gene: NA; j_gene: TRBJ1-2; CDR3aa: CASATGFSNYGYTF; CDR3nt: TGTGCCAGCGCAACAGGGTTTTCTAACTATGGCTACACCTTC
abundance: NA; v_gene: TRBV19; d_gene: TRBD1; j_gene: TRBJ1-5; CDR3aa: CASSSDRESNQPQHF; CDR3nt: TGTGCCAGTAGTTCGGACAGGGAAAGCAATCAGCCCCAGCATTTT
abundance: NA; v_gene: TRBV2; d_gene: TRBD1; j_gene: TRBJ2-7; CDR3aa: CASRRRDRATYEQYF; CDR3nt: TGTGCCAGCAGACGACGGGACAGGGCTACCTACGAGCAGTACTTC
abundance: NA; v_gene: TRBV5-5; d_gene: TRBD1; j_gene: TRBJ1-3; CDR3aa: CASSLTGTGNGNTIYF; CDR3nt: TGTGCCAGCAGCCTCACCGGGACAGGGAACGGAAACACCATATATTTT
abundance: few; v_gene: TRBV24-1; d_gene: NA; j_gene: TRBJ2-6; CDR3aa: CATSVTGTPSTSGANVLTF; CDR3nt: TGTGCCACCAGTGTTACCGGGACACCCTCCACCTCCGGGGCCAACGTCCTGACTTTC
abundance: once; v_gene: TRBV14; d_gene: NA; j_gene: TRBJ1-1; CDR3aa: CASSLPGSQDTEAFF; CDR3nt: TGTGCCAGCAGCCTCCCAGGTTCCCAGGACACTGAAGCTTTCTTT
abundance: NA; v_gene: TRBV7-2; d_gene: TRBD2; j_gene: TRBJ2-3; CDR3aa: CASSLSVGAGGRDTQYF; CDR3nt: TGTGCCAGCAGCTTATCGGTGGGAGCGGGGGGGCGAGATACGCAGTATTTT
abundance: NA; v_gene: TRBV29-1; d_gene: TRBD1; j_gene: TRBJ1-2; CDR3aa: CSVGADRGLGYTF; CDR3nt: TGCAGCGTTGGAGCTGACAGGGGCCTAGGCTACACCTTC
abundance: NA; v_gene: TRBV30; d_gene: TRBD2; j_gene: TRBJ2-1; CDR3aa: CACPLLAGGPNEQFF; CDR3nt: TGTGCCTGCCCTCTTCTAGCGGGAGGGCCTAATGAGCAGTTCTTC
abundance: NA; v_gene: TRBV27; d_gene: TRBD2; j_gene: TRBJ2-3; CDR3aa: CASSGLAGTQYF; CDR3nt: TGTGCCAGCAGCGGACTAGCGGGTACGCAGTATTTT
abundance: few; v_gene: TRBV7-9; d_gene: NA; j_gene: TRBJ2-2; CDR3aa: CASSQGTAGELFF; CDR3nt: TGTGCCAGCAGCCAAGGGACTGCCGGGGAGCTGTTTTTT
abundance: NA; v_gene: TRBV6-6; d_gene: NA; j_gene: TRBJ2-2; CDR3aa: CASSSTGFANTGELFF; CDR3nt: TGTGCCAGCAGTTCTACAGGGTTCGCGAACACCGGGGAGCTGTTTTTT
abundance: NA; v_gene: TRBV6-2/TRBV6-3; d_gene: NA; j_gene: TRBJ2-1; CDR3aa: CASSYGLTQGYNEQFF; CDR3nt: TGTGCCAGCAGTTACGGCCTTACCCAGGGCTACAATGAGCAGTTCTTC
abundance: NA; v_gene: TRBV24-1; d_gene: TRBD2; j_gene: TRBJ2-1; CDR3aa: CATSDPTRLAAYNEQFF; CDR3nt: TGTGCCACCAGTGATCCAACAAGACTAGCGGCCTACAATGAGCAGTTCTTC
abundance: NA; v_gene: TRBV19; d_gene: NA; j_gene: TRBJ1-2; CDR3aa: CASSIPENYGYTF; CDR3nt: TGTGCCAGTAGTATCCCGGAGAACTATGGCTACACCTTC
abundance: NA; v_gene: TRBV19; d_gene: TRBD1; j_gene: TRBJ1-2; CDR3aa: CASSLRQGEDYGYTF; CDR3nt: TGTGCCAGTAGTTTAAGACAGGGGGAGGACTATGGCTACACCTTC